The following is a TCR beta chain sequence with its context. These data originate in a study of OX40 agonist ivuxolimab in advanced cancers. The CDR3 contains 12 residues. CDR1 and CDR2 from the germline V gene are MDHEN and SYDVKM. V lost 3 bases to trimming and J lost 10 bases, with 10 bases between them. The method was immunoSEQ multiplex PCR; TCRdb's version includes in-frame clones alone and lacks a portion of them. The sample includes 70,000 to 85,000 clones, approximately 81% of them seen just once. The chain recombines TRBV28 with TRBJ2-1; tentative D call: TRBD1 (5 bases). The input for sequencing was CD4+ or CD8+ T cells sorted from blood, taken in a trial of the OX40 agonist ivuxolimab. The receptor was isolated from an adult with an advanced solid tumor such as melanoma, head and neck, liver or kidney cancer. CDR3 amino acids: CASSFVWTEQFF. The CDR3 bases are TGTGCCAGCAGTTTCGTGTGGACAGAGCAGTTCTTC.